This record covers a single T cell receptor beta chain. The data were taken from a study of blood T cell repertoires in COVID-19. Study summary: Whether acute or convalescent, the COVID-19 samples came from the United States, Italy and Spain.

How the authors handled the data: Amplification of reference gene primers provided the estimated nucleated cell counts. This table comes from immunoSEQ multiplex PCR, and its TCRdb copy is limited to in-frame clones, with some not included. The DNA gave D and trimming, while V, J and clone size come from that table. The sample shows 150,000 to 200,000 clones, approximately 92% of them seen only once. The CDR3 has 17 amino acids. Germline CDR1 reads MDHEN; CDR2 reads SYDVKM. Trimming left V 3 bases short and J 1 base short, with 18 bases between. Specimen: peripheral blood. The source is a woman between 50 and 59 years old with acute or convalescent COVID-19. This chain connects TRBV28 to TRBJ1-1, with a possible D match to TRBD1 (5 bases). Written as DNA, the CDR3 is TGTGCCAGCAGTTTTCCGATAGGGGCGGCGGCGAACACTGAAGCTTTCTTT. This codes for CASSFPIGAAANTEAFF.